These T cell receptor beta chains were read from a single sample in a study of PD-1 blockade in classical Hodgkin lymphoma. Libraries were prepared by immunoSEQ multiplex PCR; TCRdb keeps only in-frame clonotypes and omits some of them. Among some 58,000 clones, approximately 94% were seen once, and the ten largest hold more than 7.5%. The sequencing used peripheral blood mononuclear cells (PBMCs), collected before the fourth cycle of nivolumab. The receptors were sampled from a human donor with classical Hodgkin lymphoma. CDR3s include the opening cysteine and the closing phenylalanine or tryptophan. D genes are given only for firm matches. Size is stated for part of the rows, as once, few or many counts, or as a class when the clone is expanded.

d_gene,abundance,v_gene,j_gene,CDR3aa,CDR3nt
.,.,TRBV28,TRBJ2-7,CASSLFRGNYEQYF,TGTGCCAGCAGTTTATTTCGGGGGAACTACGAGCAGTACTTC
.,.,TRBV29-1,TRBJ1-5,CSVGQSNQPQHF,TGCAGCGTTGGACAGTCCAATCAGCCCCAGCATTTT
.,.,TRBV6-6,TRBJ1-1,CASSPSPGSGLYEAFF,TGTGCCAGCAGTCCTTCCCCAGGGTCAGGGCTTTACGAAGCTTTCTTT
.,.,TRBV5-1,TRBJ2-1,CASSLAVSSYNEQFF,TGCGCCAGCAGCTTGGCCGTCAGCTCCTACAATGAGCAGTTCTTC
TRBD1,.,TRBV5-3,TRBJ1-2,CARSQTGEDGYTF,TGTGCCAGAAGCCAGACAGGGGAGGATGGCTACACCTTC
.,.,TRBV5-4,TRBJ2-3,CASSPPPVTQYF,TGTGCCAGCAGCCCGCCTCCGGTTACGCAGTATTTT
TRBD1,.,TRBV27,TRBJ2-1,CASSPTPGQGAYNEQFF,TGTGCCAGCAGTCCCACTCCGGGACAGGGGGCATACAATGAGCAGTTCTTC
.,.,TRBV6-4,TRBJ2-7,CASSESRQPYEQYF,TGTGCCAGCAGTGAGTCTAGACAACCCTACGAGCAGTACTTC
.,.,TRBV28,TRBJ2-7,CASSLSAPPYEQYF,TGTGCCAGCAGTTTGAGCGCCCCTCCTTACGAGCAGTACTTC
.,.,TRBV6-6,TRBJ1-5,CASSYLGGRVPQHF,TGTGCCAGCAGTTACTTGGGCGGAAGGGTGCCCCAGCATTTT
TRBD2,.,TRBV4-1,TRBJ2-5,CASSHPGASGSRGETQYF,TGCGCCAGCAGCCACCCAGGCGCTAGCGGGAGCCGGGGGGAGACCCAGTACTTC
TRBD2,.,TRBV6-1,TRBJ2-1,CASSWGLVLYEQFF,TGTGCCAGCAGCTGGGGACTAGTTTTGTATGAGCAGTTCTTC
TRBD1,.,TRBV5-4,TRBJ2-1,CASSFPGGNEQFF,TGTGCCAGCAGCTTCCCAGGGGGCAATGAGCAGTTCTTC
.,once,TRBV28,TRBJ1-4,CASTVYPNEKLFF,TGTGCCAGCACGGTTTATCCGAATGAAAAACTGTTTTTT
TRBD1,.,TRBV11-2,TRBJ1-1,CASSLSQGEGTEAFF,TGTGCCAGCAGCTTATCCCAGGGGGAGGGCACTGAAGCTTTCTTT
TRBD1,.,TRBV6-5,TRBJ2-7,CATGQGFHEQYF,TGTGCCACGGGACAGGGGTTCCACGAGCAGTACTTC
.,.,TRBV7-9,TRBJ2-5,CASSQVGGSGETQYF,TGTGCCAGCAGTCAAGTGGGGGGCTCGGGAGAGACCCAGTACTTC
TRBD1,.,TRBV2,TRBJ2-2,CASRSTGSGELFF,TGTGCCAGCAGGTCGACAGGGTCCGGGGAGCTGTTTTTT
.,once,TRBV27,TRBJ2-2,CASSFLMTTGELFF,TGTGCCAGCAGTTTCTTGATGACTACCGGGGAGCTGTTTTTT
TRBD2,.,TRBV11-2,TRBJ2-5,CASSLVAGEGETQYF,TGTGCCAGCAGCTTAGTAGCGGGGGAGGGAGAGACCCAGTACTTC
TRBD1,.,TRBV11-1,TRBJ1-6,CASSLRTGNNSPLHF,TGTGCCAGCAGCTTGAGGACAGGGAATAATTCACCCCTCCACTTT
.,once,TRBV18,TRBJ1-1,CASSPRAGWEAEAFF,TGTGCCAGCTCACCAAGGGCCGGGTGGGAGGCTGAAGCTTTCTTT
.,.,TRBV5-1,TRBJ1-6,CASSLELNSPLHF,TGCGCCAGCAGCTTGGAACTGAATTCACCCCTCCACTTT
.,once,TRBV5-4,TRBJ2-5,CASSESWGHTQETQYF,TGTGCCAGCAGCGAATCATGGGGCCACACTCAAGAGACCCAGTACTTC
.,.,TRBV28,TRBJ2-5,CASGTGGQETQYF,TGTGCCAGCGGCACCGGGGGCCAAGAGACCCAGTACTTC
.,.,TRBV20-1,TRBJ2-3,CSGTRTDTQYF,TGCAGCGGGACTCGCACAGATACGCAGTATTTT
.,.,TRBV28,TRBJ1-4,CASSLNRVGSTNEKLFF,TGTGCCAGCAGTTTAAACAGGGTTGGTTCAACTAATGAAAAACTGTTTTTT
.,.,TRBV5-1,TRBJ1-2,CASSLDAASPNYGYTF,TGCGCCAGCAGCTTGGATGCAGCATCACCTAACTATGGCTACACCTTC
.,.,TRBV6-1,TRBJ2-3,CASSSFSTDTQYF,TGTGCCAGCAGTAGTTTTTCGACAGATACGCAGTATTTT
TRBD1,.,TRBV6-5,TRBJ2-7,CASSLVGQGSEQYF,TGTGCCAGCAGTTTGGTAGGACAGGGGAGCGAGCAGTACTTC
.,once,TRBV7-8,TRBJ2-7,CASSLRYSGTYEQYF,TGTGCCAGCAGCTTAAGGTACAGTGGGACCTACGAGCAGTACTTC
.,.,TRBV11-3,TRBJ2-2,CASSPFGGELFF,TGTGCCAGCAGCCCCTTTGGCGGGGAGCTGTTTTTT
.,.,TRBV11-2,TRBJ2-3,CASRLGGLSTDTQYF,TGTGCCAGCAGGTTGGGGGGACTTAGCACAGATACGCAGTATTTT
.,.,TRBV11-2,TRBJ2-4,CASSLGSFGSKNIQYF,TGTGCCAGCAGCTTGGGTTCTTTCGGGTCCAAAAACATTCAGTACTTC
TRBD2,.,TRBV28,TRBJ2-7,CASREATSGGYEQYF,TGTGCCAGCAGAGAAGCCACTAGCGGGGGCTACGAGCAGTACTTC
.,.,TRBV6-1,TRBJ2-7,CASSVRQGLYEQYF,TGTGCCAGCAGTGTACGTCAGGGTCTATACGAGCAGTACTTC
TRBD2,.,TRBV19,TRBJ2-1,CASTPTRGEAPNNEQFF,TGTGCCAGTACCCCTACCCGGGGGGAAGCTCCCAACAATGAGCAGTTCTTC
TRBD1,.,TRBV30,TRBJ2-7,CAVRDSSYEQYF,TGTGCCGTCCGGGACAGCTCCTACGAGCAGTACTTC
.,.,TRBV28,TRBJ2-1,CASSLWGLYNEQFF,TGTGCCAGCAGTTTATGGGGGCTCTACAATGAGCAGTTCTTC
TRBD1,.,TRBV5-1,TRBJ2-2,CASSLMTGGTGELFF,TGCGCCAGCAGCTTGATGACAGGGGGCACCGGGGAGCTGTTTTTT
TRBD2,.,TRBV5-1,TRBJ2-3,CASSLSRGGLGIADTQYF,TGCGCCAGCAGCTTGTCTCGCGGGGGTCTCGGTATTGCAGATACGCAGTATTTT
.,.,TRBV5-5,TRBJ1-2,CASSPGQGSYTF,TGTGCCAGCAGCCCCGGCCAGGGAAGCTACACCTTC
.,.,TRBV11-2,TRBJ2-7,CASSSPAYEQYF,TGTGCCAGCAGTTCTCCTGCATACGAGCAGTACTTC
.,few,TRBV2,TRBJ2-7,CASSDYGPNYEQYF,TGTGCCAGCAGTGATTATGGCCCGAACTACGAGCAGTACTTC
.,.,TRBV15,TRBJ1-1,CATSNQPGGNTEAFF,TGTGCCACCAGCAATCAACCTGGGGGTAACACTGAAGCTTTCTTT
TRBD2,.,TRBV28,TRBJ2-2,CASSFSGGASFGELFF,TGTGCCAGCAGTTTCTCGGGGGGTGCCAGTTTCGGGGAGCTGTTTTTT
.,.,TRBV7-9,TRBJ1-3,CASRAPWGSGNTIYF,TGTGCCAGCAGAGCACCTTGGGGCTCTGGAAACACCATATATTTT
.,.,TRBV13,TRBJ2-5,CASSLESSQETQYF,TGTGCCAGCAGCTTAGAGTCTAGCCAAGAGACCCAGTACTTC
.,once,TRBV5-1,TRBJ2-7,CASSPGSSYEQYF,TGCGCCAGCAGCCCAGGTAGCTCCTACGAGCAGTACTTC
.,once,TRBV28,TRBJ1-4,CASRLAARGGEKLFF,TGTGCCAGCCGTTTAGCCGCTAGAGGTGGTGAAAAACTGTTTTTT
TRBD1,.,TRBV28,TRBJ2-7,CASSFGDRGWYEQYF,TGTGCCAGCAGTTTCGGGGACAGGGGGTGGTACGAGCAGTACTTC
.,.,TRBV27,TRBJ2-7,CASSLRYPGGGYEQYF,TGTGCCAGCAGTTTACGGTATCCAGGGGGGGGTTACGAGCAGTACTTC